This TCR beta chain was identified in a study of blood T cells in healthy people across ages. Whole-study findings and limits: Percentage of naive T cells showed a strong correlation with TCR beta diversity.

The table lists this clonotype with a few counts. What it binds is not known. With a J-beta primer mix and a sample-barcoded 5' primer, a second PCR ran 7 to 11 cycles. TCRdb called the 5' RACE reads again in MiXCR, with one record for every CDR3 protein. This repertoire shows fewer than 900,000 distinct CDR3 sequences, around 34% found once; its top ten account for over 10%. The CDR3 totals 11 residues. Trimming cost V 3 bases and J 11 bases, with 10 bases left between them. The V call is TRBV12-3 or TRBV12-4, the J call TRBJ1-1; D is unclear. The sample was blood. The clonotype originates from a man aged 18 to 29 in good health. The CDR3, as DNA: TGTGCCAGCAGTTTCTTGCAAACGGCTTTCTTT. Translated, it gives CASSFLQTAFF.